This T cell receptor (beta chain) came from a study of T cells expressing NK-cell markers (dated by TCRdb to 2020 to 2022). In the study overall: In sorted CD3+CD56+NKG2C+, CD3+CD56+NKG2C- and CD3+CD56-NKG2C+ T-cell subsets from roughly 8 donors, TCR beta-chain repertoires were profiled. Seven of the eight sequenced donors were HCMV-seropositive and one was HCMV-seronegative. The eight sequenced donors were randomly selected healthy volunteers, three men and five women. Illumina HiSeq 2000/2500, MiSeq or NextSeq was used to sequence libraries as 2 x 150 bp reads.

To note about this clonotype: The clone's antigen remains unknown.

What the work shows at the level of the full study, not this receptor alone: Whether the expanded NKG2C-expressing T cell clones were specific for HCMV antigens remained unclear. Those dominant clonotypes were again the most abundant among CD3+CD56-NKG2C+ cells in several donors, at about 25-65%. In several donors, the dominant CD3+CD56+NKG2C+ clonotypes ranked among the top 10 CD8+ clonotypes, making up roughly 1.0-7.0% of CD8+ T cells.

HCMV serostatus was determined by detecting HCMV-specific IgG in serum with a commercial ELISA kit. Peripheral blood mononuclear cells were isolated from blood by Ficoll density gradient centrifugation. Sequencer: Illumina HiSeq 2000. 5'RACE template switching, by which a universal primer site and unique molecular identifiers were added, was used to make TCR beta cDNA libraries. Priming for cDNA synthesis came from the TCR beta constant segment, and two successive PCR amplification steps followed. In the original analysis: MIGEC handled demultiplexing of the reads and grouping by UMI, while MiTCR was used to assemble and quantify clonotypes. To remove erroneous sequences, TCR cDNA sequences were retained only when supported by two or more reads. The tcR package was used for downstream repertoire analysis, and clonotypes were matched between fractions using CDR3 nucleotide sequence together with V segment. Antigen specificity was annotated against VDJdb with VDJmatch, allowing one amino acid substitution in CDR3. Each CDR3 protein sequence appears as one entry after TCRdb reprocessed the reads, and no DNA is included. The V and J calls and clone size are TCRdb's, not the authors'. The table for this sample records roughly 390,000 distinct CDR3 sequences. Jointly, the top ten make up around 10% of the sample.

The CDR3 contains 12 residues, cysteine and phenylalanine counted. No DNA sequence was recorded. The CDR1 and CDR2 encoded by the germline V gene are SGHRS and YFSETQ. The chain links TRBV5-1 with TRBJ2-2. The sequence came from a woman aged 45-59 years in good health. Donor details come from another sample of the same person, matched by shared clones. The specimen sequenced was blood T cells: a sorted CD56 or NKG2C T cell subset, CD4+ or CD8+ T cells, or bulk PBMC T cells (not recorded which). The encoded CDR3 is CASSKDGGELFF.